Below are 25 T cell receptor beta chains sequenced from a single sample in a study of vaccination and CD4 T cells after COVID-19 (dated by TCRdb to between 2021 and 2022). These receptors have no identified antigens. The time point label, as the study defines it: late sampling 161 to 241 days after vaccination in three convalescent patients. Sample treatment or condition, as interpreted from the label and publication: roughly 10-day PBMC culture with coronavirus spike peptide pools or control peptides (ViraFEST assay). The receptor library was made with PCR. This sample was sequenced with an Illumina iSeq 100. At the Johns Hopkins FTIC core, DNA from the cultured CD4+ T cells underwent TCR sequencing with the Oncomine TCR Beta short-read assay. Using fastp trimming at Q25 and MiXCR clonotype assembly, TCRdb reanalyzed the public sequencing data and kept in-frame beta chains. A single entry per CDR3 protein holds the most common genes and DNA from its merged rows. This sample has 18,000 or so distinct CDR3 sequences in its table, and about 45% of those were observed once. The ten top clones hold roughly 15% of the sample.

The sequences come from CD4+ T cells from blood, cultured in vitro, collected about 7 months after SARS-CoV-2 vaccination. The origin of the receptors is a human donor who had recovered from COVID-19.

This clonotype was counted a few times. The V gene is TRBV24-1, the J gene TRBJ2-2; tentatively, D is TRBD1 or TRBD2 (5 bases each). The CDR3 has 13 residues. Germline assignment: CDR1 KGHDR and CDR2 SFDVKD. V lost 9 bases and J 1 base, leaving 8 bases between the germline ends. CDR3 sequence (DNA): TGTGCCACCGAGGGGCTGAACACCGGGGAGCTGTTTTTT. This sequence encodes CATEGLNTGELFF.

The chain joins TRBV6-1 to TRBJ2-5, with 8 bases matching TRBD1. Germline-derived CDR1 and CDR2 are MNHNS and SASEGT. J lost 7 bases, V lost 6 bases, and 10 bases had no gene match. This CDR3 region has 14 residues. CDR3 nucleotide sequence: TGTGCCAGCAGGCAACCTGGACAGGGAGGGACCCAGTACTTC. Amino acids: CASRQPGQGGTQYF.

This clonotype was counted a few times. This rearrangement joins TRBV27 to TRBJ2-7; 9 nucleotides align to TRBD2. CDR3 length: 16 residues. Germline V gene data show CDR1 as MNHEY and CDR2 as SMNVEV (reference sequence). The ends lost 6 bases at V and 2 bases at J; junction bases unmatched: 11. Here the CDR3 DNA reads TGTGCCAGCAGCAGGATCGGGACTAGCTCCACCTACGAGCAGTACTTC. The encoded protein is CASSRIGTSSTYEQYF.

This chain links TRBV20-1 with TRBJ2-7, with D possibly TRBD1 on 5 matching bases. This CDR3 region has 16 residues. CDR1 is DFQATT and CDR2 is SNEGSKA in the germline V gene (reference sequence). Trimming took off 0 bases at V and 0 bases at J, with 15 bases between the two ends. The CDR3 DNA is TGCAGTGCTAGAGATTATACCCGACAGAGCTCCTACGAGCAGTACTTC. It codes for CSARDYTRQSSYEQYF.

The table lists this clonotype with a few counts. The chain is built from TRBV6-1 and TRBJ2-3, with TRBD2 matching 10 bases. The trim removed 6 bases at V and 4 bases at J, leaving 10 bases unmatched. The germline CDR1 and CDR2 sequences are MNHNS and SASEGT. There are 16 residues in the CDR3. The DNA of the CDR3 is TGTGCCAGCAGAGCGGCCCTAGCGGGAGTGGCAGATACGCAGTATTTT. Its translation is CASRAALAGVADTQYF.

The V call is TRBV12-3 or TRBV12-4, the J call TRBJ1-2; a possible D gene is TRBD1 (5 bases). V dropped 5 bases and J dropped 8 bases, with 18 bases sitting between them. This CDR3 contains 14 residues. The CDR3 protein is CASSRNSGHIGYTF. The CDR3 bases are TGTGCCAGCAGTCGTAATTCCGGACACATCGGCTACACCTTC.

The V and J genes are TRBV20-1 and TRBJ2-7, with 7 bases that match TRBD2. With V trimmed by 4 bases and J by 2 bases, 8 bases remained unmatched. This CDR3 is 14 amino acids long. Germline V gene data show CDR1 as DFQATT and CDR2 as SNEGSKA (reference sequence). The CDR3, as DNA: TGCAGTGCTAAACTAGCGCGGCCCCCCTACGAGCAGTACTTC. This sequence encodes CSAKLARPPYEQYF.

The chain uses TRBV7-4 and TRBJ2-6, with no clear D. V lost 3 bases, J lost 3 bases, and 3 bases lay in between. This CDR3 spans 13 amino acids. Germline V gene data show CDR1 as SGHVT and CDR2 as SQSDAQ. CDR3: CASSLVGANVLTF. Written as DNA, the CDR3 is TGTGCCAGCAGCTTGGTTGGGGCCAACGTCCTGACTTTC.

As concerns this clonotype: A read error is likely, as this CDR3 ends without the conserved phenylalanine or tryptophan. The rearrangement links TRBV6-5 to TRBJ2-5; D is perhaps TRBD1 (6 bases). This CDR3 spans 13 amino acids. From germline, CDR1 is MNHEY and CDR2 SVGAGI. V was clipped by 4 bases and J by 3 bases, with 9 bases between them. CDR3 region: CASSSKGEETQYL. CDR3 bases: TGTGCCAGCAGTTCAAAGGGGGAAGAGACCCAGTACCTC.

The rearrangement uses TRBV20-1 and TRBJ1-1; maybe TRBD1 (5 bases). The CDR3 contains 14 residues. V was clipped by 6 bases and J by 0 bases, with 14 bases between them. The germline V gene encodes CDR1 DFQATT and CDR2 SNEGSKA (reference sequence). The CDR3 nucleotides read TGCAGTGCCTCCACCGGGGCCATGAACACTGAAGCTTTCTTT. Translated, it gives CSASTGAMNTEAFF.

The rearrangement uses TRBV2 and TRBJ2-1, with D perhaps assigned TRBD1 or TRBD2 (5 bases each). V was shortened by 4 bases and J by 10 bases, with 11 bases between the two germline ends. Germline V gene lookup returns CDR1 SNHLY and CDR2 FYNNEI. The CDR3 spans 12 residues. DNA for the CDR3: TGTGCCAGCAGTGGAGGGGCGGTGGAGCAGTTCTTC. It yields the protein CASSGGAVEQFF. The variable domain in full, completed from reference TRBV2 and TRBJ2-1, reads EPEVTQTPSHQVTQMGQEVILRCVPISNHLYFYWYRQILGQKVEFLVSFYNNEISEKSEIFDDQFSVERPDGSNFTLKIRSTKLEDSAMYFCASSGGAVEQFFGPGTRLTVL.

This clonotype was seen a handful of times. The rearrangement uses TRBV7-6 and TRBJ2-7; 12 positions match TRBD2. Looked up from germline, CDR1 is SGHVS and CDR2 is FNYEAQ. CDR3 length: 15 residues. Losses at the gene ends were 5 bases for V and 5 bases for J; bases not matched to a gene: 7. DNA for the CDR3: TGTGCCAGCAGCCGACTAGCGGGAGTGAGGAACGAGCAGTACTTC. Its protein product is CASSRLAGVRNEQYF.

This clonotype occurred a few times. This sequence joins TRBV15 and TRBJ2-7; possible D gene TRBD2, 6 bases. Trimming took 0 bases from V and 3 from J, leaving 15 bases between them. Germline V gene sequence: CDR1 LNHNV, CDR2 YYDKDF (reference sequence). The CDR3 contains 16 residues. The CDR3 DNA reads as TGTGCCACCAGCAGAGATCTCCCGGGAGTCGGCTACGAGCAGTACTTC. Translation: CATSRDLPGVGYEQYF.

The chain links TRBV6-5 to TRBJ1-5; D is uncertain. The CDR3 has 16 amino acids. The germline V and J ends were trimmed by 0 bases and 0 bases, with 9 bases remaining between them. The germline gives CDR1 MNHEY, CDR2 SVGAGI. The CDR3 DNA reads as TGTGCCAGCAGTTACTCGATCTGGAATAGCAATCAGCCCCAGCATTTT. Protein product: CASSYSIWNSNQPQHF.

This chain uses TRBV20-1 with TRBJ1-2; TRBD1 is a possible D gene (5 bases). In germline, CDR1 is DFQATT, CDR2 SNEGSKA (reference sequence). Deletions cut 1 base from V and 4 bases from J, with 13 bases between. The CDR3 runs to 14 residues. Written as DNA, the CDR3 is TGCAGTGCTAGAGGTTTGGGGGGGAGCTATGGCTACACCTTC. Its translation is CSARGLGGSYGYTF.

Only a few counts were recorded for this clonotype. The chain joins TRBV12-3 or TRBV12-4 to TRBJ2-7, with TRBD1 matching 8 bases. The CDR3 has 15 amino acids. V trimming: 2 bases; J trimming: 3 bases; junction bases outside the gene matches: 6. The CDR3 reads CASSLHVGQGYEQYF. The CDR3 DNA sequence: TGTGCCAGCAGTTTACACGTCGGACAGGGCTACGAGCAGTACTTC.

This clonotype turned up a few times. The chain recombines TRBV2 with TRBJ2-7; TRBD2 aligns across 10 bases. The V and J ends lost 6 bases and 2 bases, in that order; junction bases with no gene match: 7. Germline V gene lookup returns CDR1 SNHLY and CDR2 FYNNEI. This CDR3 spans 15 amino acids. The CDR3 sequence is CASSFGTSVPYEQYF. The CDR3 region has the DNA TGTGCCAGCAGCTTCGGGACTAGCGTCCCCTACGAGCAGTACTTC.

The chain is built from TRBV5-5 and TRBJ2-5; TRBD2 agrees at 9 bases. Germline CDR1 SGHKS, CDR2 YYEKEE (reference sequence). The length of the CDR3 is 14 residues. The V and J ends lost 7 bases and 4 bases, in that order; junction bases with no gene match: 8. The CDR3 region has the DNA TGTGCCAGCGCTAGCGGGATGGGTGGAGAGACCCAGTACTTC. Translated: CASASGMGGETQYF.

This clonotype has only a few counts. J is TRBJ1-6 and V is TRBV20-1; D possibly corresponds to TRBD1 (5 bases). Trimming removed 5 bases at V and 7 bases at J, with 18 bases between. Germline values: CDR1 DFQATT, CDR2 SNEGSKA (reference sequence). The CDR3 sequence is 15 residues long. This chain's CDR3 is CSAGGLGRGNSPLHF. In nucleotides, the CDR3 is TGCAGTGCTGGAGGGCTCGGGCGGGGGAATTCACCCCTCCACTTT.

V usage is TRBV20-1 and J usage is TRBJ2-5; 13 nucleotides line up with TRBD2. Germline CDR1 is DFQATT and CDR2 is SNEGSKA (reference sequence). After removal of 1 base from V and 6 bases from J, the junction contained 14 bases not matched to a gene. There are 18 residues in the CDR3. The CDR3 region is CSARGDSTSGRSQKTQYF. In DNA form, the CDR3 reads TGCAGTGCTAGAGGTGACTCGACTAGCGGGAGGTCCCAGAAGACCCAGTACTTC.

This clonotype showed up just a few times. The genes are TRBV7-2 and TRBJ2-7; D unresolved. The V and J ends lost 0 bases and 1 base respectively, with 7 bases between them. From germline, CDR1 is SGHTA and CDR2 FQGNSA. The CDR3 loop spans 14 amino acids. The CDR3 coding sequence is TGTGCCAGCAGCTTAGCCCACACTTCCTACGAGCAGTACTTC. Translated, it gives CASSLAHTSYEQYF.

The V gene is TRBV20-1, the J gene TRBJ2-3; 8 bases align to TRBD2. The ends lost 0 bases at V and 3 bases at J; junction bases unmatched: 5. The CDR3 is 15 amino acids. Germline assignment: CDR1 DFQATT and CDR2 SNEGSKA (reference sequence). CDR3 bases: TGCAGTGCTAGAGATCATGCGGGGGGAACAGATACGCAGTATTTT. It translates to CSARDHAGGTDTQYF.

The chain is built from TRBV30 and TRBJ1-1, with D possibly matching TRBD1 (6 bases). The germline V gene has CDR1 GTSNPN and CDR2 SVGIG (reference sequence). The CDR3 consists of 10 residues. Here the CDR3 reads CANGQISAFF. The CDR3 DNA follows: TGTGCAAACGGACAGATTAGCGCTTTCTTT.

J is TRBJ1-2 and V is TRBV4-3; 11 bases map to TRBD1. Trimming at V came to 1 base and at J to 6 bases, leaving 4 bases not matched to a gene. The CDR3 covers 15 residues. CDR1 and CDR2 from the germline V gene are LGHNA and YSLEER. The CDR3 DNA sequence: TGCGCCAGCAGCCAAGGCGGACAGGGGGCACATGGCTACACCTTC. Translated: CASSQGGQGAHGYTF.

This clonotype was counted between two and nine times. This chain connects TRBV7-9 to TRBJ1-2; TRBD1 might be the D (6 bases). This CDR3 spans 15 amino acids. Germline V gene lookup returns CDR1 SEHNR and CDR2 FQNEAQ (reference sequence). V lost 0 bases and J lost 4, with 12 bases in between. CDR3 residues: CASSLARGASYGYTF. The CDR3 DNA is TGTGCCAGCAGCTTAGCCAGGGGAGCTAGCTATGGCTACACCTTC. Drawing the rest from reference TRBV7-9 and TRBJ1-2, the complete variable domain is DTGVSQNPRHKITKRGQNVTFRCDPISEHNRLYWYRQTLGQGPEFLTYFQNEAQLEKSRLLSDRFSAERPKGSFSTLEIQRTEQGDSAMYLCASSLARGASYGYTFGSGTRLTVV.